This T cell receptor beta chain was captured by sequencing in a study of T-cell memory formation after mild COVID-19 (dated by TCRdb to about 2021). About the study as a whole: TCR sequence clusters from the two donors were found to be largely donor specific. Longitudinal TCRalpha and TCRbeta repertoire sequencing tracked T-cell clones expanding and contracting after mild COVID-19 in two donors. Two young, previously healthy adult volunteers made up the cohort, one male and one female.

Summary of the overall study and its limitations: The study included only a couple of mild cases, and larger cohorts that include severe cases with pre-infection samples were judged to be necessary. The detection of some responding clones in pre-infection memory suggests that pre-existing cross-reactive memory T cells joined the SARS-CoV-2 response. Clones contracting from day 15 to 85 had balanced CD4/CD8 phenotypes, while a second wave expanding from day 15 to 37 was biased towards CD4+. SARS-CoV-2 specificity was not confirmed for the second-wave clones peaking on day 37. Contracting CD4+ clones appeared mostly in the CM and EM memory subsets, whereas CD8+ clones were enriched in EMRA.

Data came from an Illumina NovaSeq 6000. cDNA libraries for TCRalpha and TCRbeta were prepared by 5'RACE using constant-segment primers, with sample barcodes and unique molecular identifiers added. RNA was extracted from every sample with Trizol reagent. The libraries were amplified in two PCR steps, and the second step added a second sample barcode and Illumina TruSeq adapters. The libraries were sequenced on an Illumina NovaSeq using 2 x 150 bp paired-end reads. The original methods were these. Demultiplexing of reads and collapsing into UMI-guided consensus sequences were performed with migec v1.2.7. Using mixcr v2.1.11, the UMI consensuses were aligned to TRA and TRB V and J templates and assembled into clonotypes. Expanded or contracted clonotypes were those called significant by both edgeR and NoisET, with noise models trained on biological replicates. For edgeR calls, a false discovery rate-adjusted p below 0.01 and a log2 fold-change threshold of 1 were applied. PCA with hierarchical clustering of max-normalized trajectories of the 1000 most abundant clonotypes was used as exploratory dynamics analysis. Separately sequenced CD4+ and CD8+ repertoires were used to assign a CD4 or CD8 phenotype to each responding clone. Through fastp at Q25 and MiXCR, TCRdb rebuilt clones from the public reads, retaining in-frame beta chains. Each CDR3 protein appears once, grouped with its most common genes and DNA. TCRdb, not the original authors, processed these V and J calls. The sample table holds approximately 340,000 distinct CDR3 sequences, of which approximately 15% were seen once. Approximately 20% of the sample goes to the ten largest clones.

In this sample, this clonotype turned up many times. The specificity of this receptor is unknown. Base qualities are not at hand, and no much larger clone is one base apart. Ficoll-Paque density gradient centrifugation was used to isolate PBMCs. Via the germline V gene, CDR1 is MDHEN and CDR2 SYDVKM. The CDR3 runs 16 amino acids, cysteine and phenylalanine included. The DNA shown is the 48-base CDR3, in frame from base 1. Deletion took 7 bases off V and 4 bases off J, with a span of 20 bases between the germline ends. Sequenced: PBMCs or a T cell subset sorted from them (not recorded which). This receptor was obtained from a man younger than 35 who had mild COVID-19 (a few samples of this study predate the infection). The sample titles of this study are shuffled in the database, so cell type and time point are left out; the donor was told from shared clones. The V and J genes are TRBV28 and TRBJ1-5; TRBD1 is possibly the D segment (5 matching bases). The DNA sequence is as follows: TGTGCCAGCATTCAGGCGAGGGGACGTTGGAATCAGCCCCAGCATTTT. This yields the protein CASIQARGRWNQPQHF.